This entry features one T cell receptor beta chain sequence. CDR1 and CDR2 (germline): SGHKS, YYEKEE (reference sequence). V lost 1 base and J lost 5; bases outside the gene matches: 6. CDR3 length: 16 residues. The sample is drawn from a study of blood T cells in healthy people across ages. Overall study context: Researchers report that template switching captured about one barcoded beta molecule per two T cells.

A second PCR, run for 7 to 11 cycles, used a sample-barcoded 5' primer plus a J-beta primer mix. TCRdb independently ran MiXCR on the 5' RACE reads; one entry per CDR3 protein. The sample includes approximately 1,000,000 distinct CDR3 sequences, 40% to 55% seen only once; the top ten take under 20%. Material: blood. V gene TRBV5-5 combines with J gene TRBJ2-1, with TRBD2 matching 10 bases. This TCR was sampled from a woman in her fifties or sixties in good health. Written as DNA, the CDR3 is TGTGCCAGCAGCTTGTCAGCGGGAGGGTCCAACAATGAGCAGTTCTTC. Protein: CASSLSAGGSNNEQFF. Full variable domain (missing parts from reference TRBV5-5 and TRBJ2-1): DAGVTQSPTHLIKTRGQQVTLRCSPISGHKSVSWYQQVLGQGPQFIFQYYEKEERGRGNFPDRFSARQFPNYSSELNVNALLLGDSALYLCASSLSAGGSNNEQFFGPGTRLTVL.